These 31 T cell receptor beta chains share one sample of origin, sequenced in a study of T cell changes during pregnancy in multiple sclerosis. The assay was immunoSEQ multiplex PCR, and TCRdb's table has in-frame clones only and misses some. The sample gives 36,000 or so clones, 85% to 95% of which show up once; 1.2% is in the top ten. Sequences were obtained from PBMCs (not recorded whether the cells were cultured). These receptors originate from a female donor with multiple sclerosis, enrolled in a pregnancy study.

The chain carries TRBV29-1 and TRBJ1-3; D is uncertain. The germline V and J ends were trimmed by 4 bases and 2 bases, with 9 bases remaining between them. Germline V CDR1 and CDR2: SQVTM, ANQGSEA. The CDR3 has 13 residues. The CDR3 DNA reads as TGCAGCGTTGTCGGAGGGACTGGAAACACCATATATTTT. Protein: CSVVGGTGNTIYF.

This clone has just one count. The gene calls are TRBV5-5 and TRBJ1-4, with 11 bases identical to TRBD1. Germline values: CDR1 SGHKS, CDR2 YYEKEE (reference sequence). The CDR3 contains 15 residues. The ends lost 0 bases at V and 7 bases at J; junction bases unmatched: 2. The CDR3 spells CASSLEGTGGEKLFF. CDR3 bases: TGTGCCAGCAGCTTGGAAGGGACAGGGGGTGAAAAACTGTTTTTT.

This clone was counted once. The chain joins TRBV4-2 to TRBJ2-7, with 7 bases matching TRBD2. CDR1 LGHNA and CDR2 YNFKEQ come from the germline V gene. V shed 0 bases, J shed 3 bases, and the junction held 8 bases outside the gene matches. The CDR3 has 16 amino acids. The CDR3 sequence: CASSQDGGGSHYEQYF. CDR3 DNA: TGTGCCAGCAGCCAAGATGGGGGGGGTAGTCACTACGAGCAGTACTTC.

The chain couples TRBV12-5 to TRBJ1-2, with 7 bases identical to TRBD1. CDR3 length: 16 amino acids. V lost 2 bases to trimming and J lost 0 bases; unmatched junction nucleotides: 6. The germline V gene has CDR1 LGHNT and CDR2 FRNRAP. CDR3 residues: CASGLILGTANYGYTF. In DNA, the CDR3 is TGTGCTAGTGGTTTGATCCTCGGGACAGCTAACTATGGCTACACCTTC.

The V gene is TRBV28, the J gene TRBJ1-1; D is uncertain. The CDR3 length is 12 residues. Trimming left V 4 bases short and J 8 bases short, with 11 bases between. Germline V gives CDR1 MDHEN, CDR2 SYDVKM. The CDR3 DNA reads as TGTGCCAGCAGTTGGGGTTATGTGGAAGCTTTCTTT. Protein: CASSWGYVEAFF.

The chain couples TRBV27 to TRBJ2-7; 9 nucleotides agree with TRBD1. Trimming cost V 8 bases and J 0 bases; bases outside gene matches: 2. The CDR3 has 13 amino acids. Per the germline V gene, CDR1 is MNHEY and CDR2 is SMNVEV (reference sequence). The CDR3 protein is CASGTGSSYEQYF. In DNA, the CDR3 is TGTGCCAGCGGGACAGGGAGCTCCTACGAGCAGTACTTC.

This chain joins TRBV20-1 and TRBJ2-3; D not resolved. The CDR3 extends over 11 amino acids. Per the germline V gene, CDR1 is DFQATT and CDR2 is SNEGSKA (reference sequence). V lost 0 bases and J 6 bases, leaving 4 bases between the germline ends. The CDR3 DNA follows: TGCAGTGCTAGAGATTTCGATACGCAGTATTTT. The encoded protein is CSARDFDTQYF.

The chain is built from TRBV28 and TRBJ1-1, with D tentatively TRBD1 (6 bases). The CDR3 is made up of 14 amino acids. CDR1 MDHEN and CDR2 SYDVKM come from the germline V gene. Trimming pared 5 bases from V and 6 bases from J, leaving 16 bases between. This chain's CDR3 is CASSGQPREAEAFF. DNA of the CDR3: TGTGCCAGCAGTGGACAGCCTAGGGAGGCTGAAGCTTTCTTT.

The rearrangement joins TRBV5-4 to TRBJ2-5; maybe TRBD2 (5 bases). Trimming took off 2 bases at V and 4 bases at J, with 12 bases between the two ends. The CDR3 length is 14 residues. The V gene's germline CDR1 is SGHNT and CDR2 YYREEE (reference sequence). The CDR3 here is CASSFPRAGETQYF. In DNA, the CDR3 is TGTGCCAGCAGCTTCCCGCGGGCGGGAGAGACCCAGTACTTC.

The CDR3 protein is CAISADRETEAFF. CDR3 nucleotides: TGTGCCATCAGTGCCGACAGGGAGACTGAAGCTTTCTTT. V and J are TRBV10-3 and TRBJ1-1; 7 bases are a match to TRBD1. Germline values: CDR1 ENHRY, CDR2 SYGVKD. The CDR3 loop spans 13 amino acids. After removal of 4 bases from V and 5 bases from J, the junction contained 4 bases not matched to a gene.

A few counts support this clone. This chain connects TRBV28 to TRBJ1-1; 7 bases map to TRBD1. Germline values: CDR1 MDHEN, CDR2 SYDVKM. The CDR3 runs to 13 residues. V was clipped by 6 bases and J by 1 base; unmatched bases: 2. The CDR3 loop reads CASRRQGNTEAFF. The CDR3 region has the DNA TGTGCCAGCAGGAGACAGGGGAACACTGAAGCTTTCTTT.

V is TRBV7-9 and J is TRBJ2-1; D not certain. Trimming removed 2 bases at V and 8 bases at J, with 13 bases between. CDR3 length equals 14 residues. CDR1 and CDR2 from the germline V gene are SEHNR and FQNEAQ (reference sequence). CDR3 residues: CASSLPSYRDEQFF. Written as DNA, the CDR3 is TGTGCCAGCAGCTTACCCTCCTACCGGGATGAGCAGTTCTTC.

The V gene is TRBV6-5, the J gene TRBJ2-7; D unclear. CDR3 length: 11 amino acids. Germline V gives CDR1 MNHEY, CDR2 SVGAGI. V lost 5 bases and J 5 bases, leaving 7 bases between the germline ends. CDR3: CASSRQHEQYF. Written as DNA, the CDR3 is TGTGCCAGCAGTCGACAACACGAGCAGTACTTC.

This sequence joins TRBV18 and TRBJ1-5; D uncertain. The CDR3 length is 15 residues. The ends were cut back, 0 bases at V and 2 bases at J, with 8 bases in the middle. Germline values: CDR1 KGHSH, CDR2 LQKENI. The CDR3 nucleotides read TGTGCCAGCTCACCACCCCCGGTTGGCAATCAGCCCCAGCATTTT. Translation: CASSPPPVGNQPQHF.

The CDR3 coding sequence is TGTGCCAGCAGTCTTACTAGCGGGAGGACAGATACGCAGTATTTT. Translating gives CASSLTSGRTDTQYF. The genes are TRBV4-2 and TRBJ2-3; 12 bases align to TRBD2. The CDR3 contains 15 residues. The ends lost 6 bases at V and 3 bases at J; junction bases unmatched: 4. Germline CDR1 is LGHNA and CDR2 is YNFKEQ.

This chain links TRBV14 with TRBJ2-5; 7 positions agree with TRBD2. Germline loops: CDR1 SGHDN, CDR2 FVKESK. The CDR3 sequence is 16 residues long. Trimming removed 6 bases from V and 0 bases from J; junction bases left unmatched: 10. The CDR3: CASRLSGRGNQETQYF. In DNA form, the CDR3 reads TGTGCCAGCAGACTCTCGGGGCGGGGGAACCAAGAGACCCAGTACTTC.

V and J are TRBV27 and TRBJ2-7; perhaps TRBD2 as D (6 bases). CDR1 is MNHEY and CDR2 is SMNVEV in the germline V gene (reference sequence). The CDR3 is 15 residues long. Trimming cost V 6 bases and J 4 bases, with 19 bases left between them. The CDR3 nucleotides are TGTGCCAGCAGCAATTCCGGGACTTGGGGGTACGAGCAGTACTTC. It specifies CASSNSGTWGYEQYF.

The chain has TRBV19 and TRBJ2-7; D is uncertain. This CDR3 comprises 14 residues. V lost 6 bases to trimming and J lost 5 bases, with 17 bases between them. The V gene's germline CDR1 is LNHDA and CDR2 SQIVND (reference sequence). DNA of the CDR3: TGTGCCAGTAGCAGCGCCGTTAACCCTGACGAGCAGTACTTC. It codes for CASSSAVNPDEQYF.

The CDR3 reads CASSLRDLTDTQYF. The CDR3 DNA follows: TGTGCCAGCAGCTTGCGCGACCTCACAGATACGCAGTATTTT. V gene TRBV7-9 combines with J gene TRBJ2-3; D not resolved. The CDR3 loop spans 14 amino acids. The germline V and J ends were trimmed by 3 bases and 2 bases, with 9 bases remaining between them. Germline assignment: CDR1 SEHNR and CDR2 FQNEAQ (reference sequence).

The rearrangement links TRBV13 to TRBJ2-1; D remains unclear. The V gene's germline CDR1 is PRHDT and CDR2 FYEKMQ (reference sequence). CDR3 length equals 16 residues. The ends were cut back, 4 bases at V and 2 bases at J, with 15 bases in the middle. CDR3 nucleotides: TGTGCCAGCAGCTCCGGGTCCCTTGGGCCCTACAATGAGCAGTTCTTC. It encodes CASSSGSLGPYNEQFF.

The V gene is TRBV2, the J gene TRBJ2-3; 9 bases agree with TRBD2. The length of the CDR3 is 17 residues. The germline CDR1 and CDR2 sequences are SNHLY and FYNNEI. V lost 7 bases to trimming and J lost 0 bases; unmatched junction nucleotides: 11. CDR3 nucleotide sequence: TGTGCCAGCAAGTTGGGGACTAGCATCTCTAGCACAGATACGCAGTATTTT. Protein sequence: CASKLGTSISSTDTQYF.

The chain couples TRBV9 to TRBJ1-2; a possible D gene is TRBD1 (5 bases). Trimming removed 0 bases at V and 7 bases at J, with 16 bases between. This CDR3 contains 15 residues. CDR1 is SGDLS, CDR2 YYNGEE, per germline. The CDR3 reads CASSVGDPLAIGYTF. In nucleotides, the CDR3 is TGTGCCAGCAGCGTAGGGGACCCCTTGGCTATTGGCTACACCTTC.

Only one count was recorded for this clone. The chain's CDR3 is CASSSGQGRGGYTF. Here the CDR3 DNA reads TGTGCCAGCAGTTCAGGACAGGGGAGAGGGGGCTACACCTTC. This rearrangement joins TRBV28 to TRBJ1-2, with 9 bases fitting TRBD1. Unmatched junction bases numbered 8, after V lost 4 bases and J lost 8 bases. From germline, CDR1 is MDHEN and CDR2 SYDVKM. There are 14 residues in the CDR3.

V gene TRBV5-6 combines with J gene TRBJ2-1; the D gene is possibly TRBD2 (5 bases). The CDR3 is made up of 15 amino acids. Trimming took off 4 bases at V and 0 bases at J, with 11 bases between the two ends. CDR1 is SGHDT and CDR2 is YYEEEE in the germline V gene. The CDR3 here is CASSRAASSYNEQFF. Written as DNA, the CDR3 is TGTGCCAGCAGCCGAGCGGCCAGCTCCTACAATGAGCAGTTCTTC.

The chain recombines TRBV30 with TRBJ2-1, with 11 bases fitting TRBD2. V shed 3 bases, J shed 5 bases, and the junction held 3 bases outside the gene matches. The CDR3 extends over 14 amino acids. The germline gives CDR1 GTSNPN, CDR2 SVGIG (reference sequence). The CDR3: CAWRGLAENNEQFF. Written as DNA, the CDR3 is TGTGCCTGGAGGGGACTAGCGGAAAACAATGAGCAGTTCTTC.

The genes are TRBV6-4 and TRBJ2-1; 12 bases align to TRBD2. Germline CDR1 and CDR2: MRHNA and SNTAGT. V was pared by 3 bases and J by 3 bases, with 0 bases of the junction left unmatched. The CDR3 covers 15 residues. The CDR3 nucleotides are TGTGCCAGCAGTGAGACTAGCGGGAGCTACAATGAGCAGTTCTTC. Translating gives CASSETSGSYNEQFF.

The J gene is TRBJ1-4, the V gene TRBV10-3, with 8 bases lining up with TRBD1. Trimming removed 0 bases from V and 5 bases from J; junction bases left unmatched: 5. Germline V gives CDR1 ENHRY, CDR2 SYGVKD. The CDR3 has 16 amino acids. The DNA for the CDR3 is TGTGCCATCAGTGAGTCAGGGACAGGTACCAATGAAAAACTGTTTTTT. Protein sequence: CAISESGTGTNEKLFF.

In DNA form, the CDR3 reads TGCGCCAGCAGCTTGGACGGGGGCCCGAACACTGAAGCTTTCTTT. Translating gives CASSLDGGPNTEAFF. V gene TRBV5-1 combines with J gene TRBJ1-1, with a weak D call TRBD1 (6 bases). Germline V gene data show CDR1 as SGHRS and CDR2 as YFSETQ. This CDR3 is 15 amino acids long. V lost 0 bases and J lost 1, with 10 bases in between.

CDR3 nucleotide sequence: TGCGCCAGCAGCGCCCTCTGGGACAGTAGTTACGAGCAGTACTTC. Its translation is CASSALWDSSYEQYF. The chain joins TRBV5-1 to TRBJ2-7; TRBD1 matches at 7 bases. Looked up from germline, CDR1 is SGHRS and CDR2 is YFSETQ. This CDR3 region has 15 residues. V lost 4 bases and J lost 4; bases outside the gene matches: 11. Using reference TRBV5-1 and TRBJ2-7 for the parts outside the CDR3, the full variable domain is KAGVTQTPRYLIKTRGQQVTLSCSPISGHRSVSWYQQTPGQGLQFLFEYFSETQRNKGNFPGRFSGRQFSNSRSEMNVSTLELGDSALYLCASSALWDSSYEQYFGPGTRLTVT.

V usage is TRBV4-1 and J usage is TRBJ1-5; no clear D. V was clipped by 1 base and J by 0 bases, with 7 bases between them. Germline CDR1 reads MGHRA; CDR2 reads YSYEKL. The CDR3 consists of 15 residues. As DNA, the CDR3 is TGCGCCAGCAGCCAAGGGGTCAGTAGCAATCAGCCCCAGCATTTT. Its protein product is CASSQGVSSNQPQHF.

The genes are TRBV19 and TRBJ1-1; 7 bases agree with TRBD1. The CDR3 contains 16 residues. Trimming at V came to 0 bases and at J to 6 bases, leaving 10 bases not matched to a gene. The V gene's germline CDR1 is LNHDA and CDR2 SQIVND (reference sequence). The CDR3 is CASSIEAARGVAEAFF. For the CDR3, the DNA is TGTGCCAGTAGTATAGAGGCGGCCAGGGGGGTTGCTGAAGCTTTCTTT.